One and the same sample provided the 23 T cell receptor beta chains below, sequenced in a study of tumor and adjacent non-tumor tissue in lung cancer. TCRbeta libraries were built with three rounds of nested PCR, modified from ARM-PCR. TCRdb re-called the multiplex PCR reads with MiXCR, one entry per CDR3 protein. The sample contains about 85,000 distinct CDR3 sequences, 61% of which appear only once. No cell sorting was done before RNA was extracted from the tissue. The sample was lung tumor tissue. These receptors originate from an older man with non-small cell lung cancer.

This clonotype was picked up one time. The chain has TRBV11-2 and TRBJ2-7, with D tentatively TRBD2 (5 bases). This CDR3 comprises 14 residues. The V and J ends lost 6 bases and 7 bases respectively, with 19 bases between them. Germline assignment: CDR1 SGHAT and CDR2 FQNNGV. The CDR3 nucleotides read TGTGCCAGCAGTCCCCGGAGGTGGACGGGTGAGCAGTACTTC. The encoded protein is CASSPRRWTGEQYF.

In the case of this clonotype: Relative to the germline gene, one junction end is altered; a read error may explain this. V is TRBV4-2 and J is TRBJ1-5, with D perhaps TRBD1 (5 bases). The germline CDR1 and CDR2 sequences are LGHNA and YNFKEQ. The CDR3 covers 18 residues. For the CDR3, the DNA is TGTGTTAGCAGCCAAGGGAGGATGCAGGGAATGAGCAATCAGTCCCAGCATTTT. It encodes CVSSQGRMQGMSNQSQHF.

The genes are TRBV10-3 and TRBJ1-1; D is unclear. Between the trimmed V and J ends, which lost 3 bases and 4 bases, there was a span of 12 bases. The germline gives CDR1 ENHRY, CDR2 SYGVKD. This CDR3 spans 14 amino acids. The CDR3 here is CAISEFLGVTEAFF. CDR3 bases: TGTGCCATCAGTGAATTCCTCGGGGTCACTGAAGCTTTCTTT.

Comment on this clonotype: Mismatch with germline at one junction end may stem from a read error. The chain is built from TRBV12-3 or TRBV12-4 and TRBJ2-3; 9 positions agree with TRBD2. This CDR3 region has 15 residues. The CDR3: CASSTGGRALDTQYF. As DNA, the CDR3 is TGTGCCAGCAGTACTGGCGGGAGGGCCCTAGATACGCAATATTTT.

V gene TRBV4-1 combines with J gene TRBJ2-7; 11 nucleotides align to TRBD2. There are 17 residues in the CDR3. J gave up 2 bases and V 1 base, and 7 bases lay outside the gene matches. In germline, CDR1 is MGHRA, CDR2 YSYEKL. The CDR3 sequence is CASSQGIGTSGPYEQYF. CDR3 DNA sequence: TGCGCCAGCAGCCAAGGAATCGGGACTAGCGGCCCCTACGAGCAGTACTTC.

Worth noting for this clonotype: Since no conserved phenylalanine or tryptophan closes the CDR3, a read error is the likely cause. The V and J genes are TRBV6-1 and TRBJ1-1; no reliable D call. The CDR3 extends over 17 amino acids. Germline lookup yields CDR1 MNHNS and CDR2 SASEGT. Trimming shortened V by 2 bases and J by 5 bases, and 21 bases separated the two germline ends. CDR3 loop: CASSETQTSSGGTEAFL. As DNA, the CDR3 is TGTGCCAGCAGTGAAACCCAAACCTCCAGTGGTGGAACTGAAGCTTTCTTA.

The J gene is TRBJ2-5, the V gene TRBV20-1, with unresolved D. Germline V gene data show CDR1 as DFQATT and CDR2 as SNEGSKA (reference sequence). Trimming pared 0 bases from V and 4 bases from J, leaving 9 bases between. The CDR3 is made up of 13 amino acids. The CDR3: CSARDNQRETQYF. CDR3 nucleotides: TGCAGTGCTAGAGATAACCAGCGAGAGACCCAGTACTTC.

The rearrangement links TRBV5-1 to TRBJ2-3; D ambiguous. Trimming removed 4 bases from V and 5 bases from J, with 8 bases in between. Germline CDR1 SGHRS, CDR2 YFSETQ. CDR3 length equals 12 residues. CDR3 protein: CASSASEDTQYF. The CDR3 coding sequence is TGCGCCAGCAGCGCCTCTGAAGATACGCAGTATTTT.

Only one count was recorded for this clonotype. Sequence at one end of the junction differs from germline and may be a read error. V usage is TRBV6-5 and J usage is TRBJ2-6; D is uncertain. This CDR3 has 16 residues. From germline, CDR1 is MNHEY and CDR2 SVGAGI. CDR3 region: CACSYLVGSGANVLTF. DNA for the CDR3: TGTGCCTGCAGTTACTTGGTGGGCTCTGGGGCCAACGTCCTGACTTTC.

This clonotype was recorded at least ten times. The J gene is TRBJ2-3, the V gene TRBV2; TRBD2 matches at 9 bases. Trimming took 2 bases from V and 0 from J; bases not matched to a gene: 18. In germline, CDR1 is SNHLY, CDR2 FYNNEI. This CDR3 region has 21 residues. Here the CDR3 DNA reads TGTGCCAGCAGTGAATACCCCCCGCGCCGTGGTAGCGGGAGTAGCACAGATACGCAGTATTTT. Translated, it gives CASSEYPPRRGSGSSTDTQYF.

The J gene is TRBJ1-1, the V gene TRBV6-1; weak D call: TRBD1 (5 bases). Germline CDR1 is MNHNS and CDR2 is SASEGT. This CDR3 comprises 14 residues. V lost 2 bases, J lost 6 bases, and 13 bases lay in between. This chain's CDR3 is CASSEYGRASEAFF. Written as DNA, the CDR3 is TGTGCCAGCAGTGAATATGGCAGGGCTTCTGAAGCTTTCTTT.

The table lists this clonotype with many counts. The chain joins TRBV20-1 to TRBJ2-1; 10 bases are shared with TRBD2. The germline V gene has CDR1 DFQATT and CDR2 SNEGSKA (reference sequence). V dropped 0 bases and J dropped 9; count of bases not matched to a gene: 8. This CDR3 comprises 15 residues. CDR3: CSARDLVAGGSEQFF. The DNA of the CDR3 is TGCAGTGCTAGAGATTTGGTAGCGGGAGGATCTGAGCAGTTCTTC.

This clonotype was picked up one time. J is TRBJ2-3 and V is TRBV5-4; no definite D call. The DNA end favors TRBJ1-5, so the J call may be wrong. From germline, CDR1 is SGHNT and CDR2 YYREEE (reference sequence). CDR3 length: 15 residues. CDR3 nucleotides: TGTGCCAGCAGCACCGGGCCTCAAATAACAGATACACAGCATTTT. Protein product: CASSTGPQITDTQHF.

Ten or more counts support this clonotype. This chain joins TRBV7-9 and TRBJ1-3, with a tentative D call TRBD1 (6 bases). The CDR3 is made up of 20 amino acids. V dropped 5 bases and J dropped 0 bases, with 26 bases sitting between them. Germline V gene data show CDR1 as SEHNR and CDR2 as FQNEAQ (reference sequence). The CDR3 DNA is TGTGCCAGCAGCCCGATTCAATGGACAGCCTCCCTTAGCTCTGGAAACACCATATATTTT. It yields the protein CASSPIQWTASLSSGNTIYF.

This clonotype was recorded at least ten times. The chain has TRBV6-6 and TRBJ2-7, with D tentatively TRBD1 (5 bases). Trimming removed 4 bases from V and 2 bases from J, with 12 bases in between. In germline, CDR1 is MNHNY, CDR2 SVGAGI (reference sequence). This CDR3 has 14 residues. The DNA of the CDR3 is TGTGCCAGCAGTTGGGCCACAGGTACCTACGAGCAGTACTTC. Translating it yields CASSWATGTYEQYF.

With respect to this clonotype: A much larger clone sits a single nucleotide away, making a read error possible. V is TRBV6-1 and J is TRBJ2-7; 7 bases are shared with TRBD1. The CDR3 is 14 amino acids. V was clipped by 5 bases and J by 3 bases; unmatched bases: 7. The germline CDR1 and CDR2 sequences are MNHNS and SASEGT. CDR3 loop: CASSSGQTFYEQYF. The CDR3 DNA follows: TGTGCCAGCAGTTCGGGACAGACCTTCTACGAGCAGTACTTC.

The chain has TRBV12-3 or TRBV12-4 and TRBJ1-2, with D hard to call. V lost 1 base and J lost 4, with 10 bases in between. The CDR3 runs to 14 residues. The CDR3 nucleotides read TGTGCCAGCAGTTTAGAGTCAGTGGGCTATGGCTACACCTTC. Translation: CASSLESVGYGYTF.

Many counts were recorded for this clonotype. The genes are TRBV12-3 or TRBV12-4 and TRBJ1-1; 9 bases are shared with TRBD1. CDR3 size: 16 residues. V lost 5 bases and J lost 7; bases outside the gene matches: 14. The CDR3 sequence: CASSPSPTGGGGEAFF. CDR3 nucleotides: TGTGCCAGCAGTCCTAGCCCAACAGGGGGCGGGGGTGAAGCTTTCTTT.

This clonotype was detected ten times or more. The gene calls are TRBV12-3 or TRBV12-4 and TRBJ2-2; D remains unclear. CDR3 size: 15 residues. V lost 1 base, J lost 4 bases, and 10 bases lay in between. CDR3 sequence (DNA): TGTGCCAGCAGTTTAGGTGGTCGAAGCACCGGGGAGCTGTTTTTT. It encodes CASSLGGRSTGELFF.

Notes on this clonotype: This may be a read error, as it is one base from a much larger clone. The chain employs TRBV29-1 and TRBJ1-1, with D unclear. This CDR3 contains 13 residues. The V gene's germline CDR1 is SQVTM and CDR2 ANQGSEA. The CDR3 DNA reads TGCAACGTTAACAAGCTAGATTACACTGAAGCTTTCTTT. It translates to CNVNKLDYTEAFF.

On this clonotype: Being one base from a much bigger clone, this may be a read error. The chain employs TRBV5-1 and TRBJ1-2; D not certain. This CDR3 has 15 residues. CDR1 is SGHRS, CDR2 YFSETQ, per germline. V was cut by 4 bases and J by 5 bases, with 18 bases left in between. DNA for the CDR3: TGCGCCAGCAGCGCCACCCTCTGGGGTGAATATGGCTACACCTTC. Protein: CASSATLWGEYGYTF.

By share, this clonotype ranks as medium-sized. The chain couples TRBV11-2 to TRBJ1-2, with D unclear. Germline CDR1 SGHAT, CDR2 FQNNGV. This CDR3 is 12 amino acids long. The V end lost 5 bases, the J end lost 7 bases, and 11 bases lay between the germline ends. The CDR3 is CASSPRGGGYTF. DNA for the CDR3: TGTGCCAGCAGCCCCCGCGGCGGTGGCTACACCTTC.

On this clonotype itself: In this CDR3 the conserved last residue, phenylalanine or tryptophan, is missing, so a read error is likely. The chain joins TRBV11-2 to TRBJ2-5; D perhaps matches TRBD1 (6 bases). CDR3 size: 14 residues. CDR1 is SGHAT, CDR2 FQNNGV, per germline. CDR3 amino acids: CAGSASRGWETQYL. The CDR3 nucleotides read TGTGCCGGCAGCGCAAGCAGGGGTTGGGAGACCCAGTACTTA.